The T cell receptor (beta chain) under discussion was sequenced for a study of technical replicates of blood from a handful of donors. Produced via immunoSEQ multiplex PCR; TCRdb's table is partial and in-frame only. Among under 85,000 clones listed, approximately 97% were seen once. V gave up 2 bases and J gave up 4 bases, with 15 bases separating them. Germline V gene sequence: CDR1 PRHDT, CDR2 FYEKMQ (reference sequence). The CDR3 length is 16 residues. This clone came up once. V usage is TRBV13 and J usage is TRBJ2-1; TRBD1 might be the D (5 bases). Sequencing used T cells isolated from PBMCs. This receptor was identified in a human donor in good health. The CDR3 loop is CASSLRGILVYNEQFF. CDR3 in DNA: TGTGCCAGCAGCTTAAGGGGAATCCTGGTATACAATGAGCAGTTCTTC.